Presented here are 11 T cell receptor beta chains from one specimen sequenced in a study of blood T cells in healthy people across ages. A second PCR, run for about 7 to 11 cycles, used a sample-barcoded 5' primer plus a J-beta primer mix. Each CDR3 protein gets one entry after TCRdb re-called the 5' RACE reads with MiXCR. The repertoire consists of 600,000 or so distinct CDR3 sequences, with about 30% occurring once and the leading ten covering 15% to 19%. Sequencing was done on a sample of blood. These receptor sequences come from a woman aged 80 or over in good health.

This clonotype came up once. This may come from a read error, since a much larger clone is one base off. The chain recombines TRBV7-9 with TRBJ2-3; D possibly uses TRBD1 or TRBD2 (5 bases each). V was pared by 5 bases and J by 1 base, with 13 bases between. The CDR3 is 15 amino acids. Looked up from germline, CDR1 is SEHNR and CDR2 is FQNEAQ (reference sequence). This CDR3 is CASSRRGIGTDTQYF. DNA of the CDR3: TGTGCCAGCAGCCGCCGGGGCATCGGCACAGATACGCAGTATTTT.

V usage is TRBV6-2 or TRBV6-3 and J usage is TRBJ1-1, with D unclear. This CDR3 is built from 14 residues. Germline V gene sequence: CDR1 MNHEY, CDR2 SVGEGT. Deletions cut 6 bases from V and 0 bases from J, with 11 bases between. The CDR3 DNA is TGTGCCAGCAGGAAGCAGGCCCTGAACACTGAAGCTTTCTTT. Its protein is CASRKQALNTEAFF.

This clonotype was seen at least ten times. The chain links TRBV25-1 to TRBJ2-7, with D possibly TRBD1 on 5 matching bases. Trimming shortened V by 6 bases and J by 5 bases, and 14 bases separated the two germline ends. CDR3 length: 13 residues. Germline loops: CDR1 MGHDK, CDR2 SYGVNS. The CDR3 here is CASRLPDSHEQYF. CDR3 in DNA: TGTGCCAGCAGACTACCAGACAGTCACGAGCAGTACTTC.

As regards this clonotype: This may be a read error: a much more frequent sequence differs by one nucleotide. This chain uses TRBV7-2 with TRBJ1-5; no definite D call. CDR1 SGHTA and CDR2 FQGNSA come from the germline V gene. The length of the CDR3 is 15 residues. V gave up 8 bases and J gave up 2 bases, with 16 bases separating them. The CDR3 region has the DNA TGTGCCAGCGGGCCCAAGGGAAGTGGCAATCAGCCCCAGCATTTT. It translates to CASGPKGSGNQPQHF.

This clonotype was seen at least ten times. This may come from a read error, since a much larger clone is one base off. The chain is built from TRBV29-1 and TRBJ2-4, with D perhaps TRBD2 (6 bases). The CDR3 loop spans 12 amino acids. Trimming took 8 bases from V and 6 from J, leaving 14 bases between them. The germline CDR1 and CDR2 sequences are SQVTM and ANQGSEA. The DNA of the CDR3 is TGCAGCTTTGGAGGAGCGGGAAACATTCAGTACTTC. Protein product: CSFGGAGNIQYF.

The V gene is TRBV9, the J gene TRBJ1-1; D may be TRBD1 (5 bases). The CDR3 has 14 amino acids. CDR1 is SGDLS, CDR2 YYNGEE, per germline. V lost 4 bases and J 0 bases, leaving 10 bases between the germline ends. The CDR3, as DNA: TGTGCCAGCAGCAGGGAGGGGCTGAACACTGAAGCTTTCTTT. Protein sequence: CASSREGLNTEAFF. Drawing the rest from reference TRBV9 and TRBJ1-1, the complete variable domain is DSGVTQTPKHLITATGQRVTLRCSPRSGDLSVYWYQQSLDQGLQFLIQYYNGEERAKGNILERFSAQQFPDLHSELNLSSLELGDSALYFCASSREGLNTEAFFGQGTRLTVV.

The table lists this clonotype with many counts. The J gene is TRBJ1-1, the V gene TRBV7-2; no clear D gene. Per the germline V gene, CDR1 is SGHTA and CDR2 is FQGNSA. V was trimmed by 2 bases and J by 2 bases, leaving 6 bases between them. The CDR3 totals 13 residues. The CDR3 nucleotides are TGTGCCAGCAGCTTAATTGATAACACTGAAGCTTTCTTT. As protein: CASSLIDNTEAFF.

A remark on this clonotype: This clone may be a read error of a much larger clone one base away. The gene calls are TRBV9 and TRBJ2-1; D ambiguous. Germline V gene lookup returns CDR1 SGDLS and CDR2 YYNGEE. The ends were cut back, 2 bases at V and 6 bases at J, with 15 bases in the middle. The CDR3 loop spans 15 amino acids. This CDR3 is CASSVTSEIGNEQFF. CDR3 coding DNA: TGTGCCAGCAGCGTGACATCGGAGATTGGCAATGAGCAGTTCTTC. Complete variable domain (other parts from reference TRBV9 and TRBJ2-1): DSGVTQTPKHLITATGQRVTLRCSPRSGDLSVYWYQQSLDQGLQFLIQYYNGEERAKGNILERFSAQQFPDLHSELNLSSLELGDSALYFCASSVTSEIGNEQFFGPGTRLTVL.

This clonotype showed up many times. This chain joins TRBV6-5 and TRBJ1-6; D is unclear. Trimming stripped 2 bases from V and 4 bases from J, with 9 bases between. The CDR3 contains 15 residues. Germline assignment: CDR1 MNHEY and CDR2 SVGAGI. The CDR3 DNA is TGTGCCAGCAGTTACGCTGTGCAGTATAATTCACCCCTCCACTTT. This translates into CASSYAVQYNSPLHF.

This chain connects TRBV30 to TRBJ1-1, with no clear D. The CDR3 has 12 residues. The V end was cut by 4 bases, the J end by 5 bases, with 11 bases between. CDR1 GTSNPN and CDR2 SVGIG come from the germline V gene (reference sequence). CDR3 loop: CAWKRQWTEAFF. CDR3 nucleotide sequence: TGTGCCTGGAAACGTCAATGGACTGAAGCTTTCTTT.

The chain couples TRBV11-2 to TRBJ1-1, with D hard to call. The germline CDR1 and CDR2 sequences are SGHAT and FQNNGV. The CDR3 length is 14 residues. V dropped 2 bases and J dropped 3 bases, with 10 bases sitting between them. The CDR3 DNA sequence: TGTGCCAGCAGCTTAAATCTGGCTGACACTGAAGCTTTCTTT. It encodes CASSLNLADTEAFF.